This T cell receptor (beta chain) emerged from a study of PD-1 blockade in classical Hodgkin lymphoma. General study points: Those achieving complete response showed baseline diversity like newly diagnosed patients. Prior therapy or disease activity may underlie the repertoire differences, whose causes remain undefined.

Profiled with immunoSEQ multiplex PCR; TCRdb holds only in-frame clones, not every one. The sample consists of nearly 50,000 clones, roughly 80% of them appearing once. The time point denotes: cycle 4 day 1 (C4D1), after five to seven weeks of nivolumab. Every patient experienced relapse after autologous stem cell transplantation, and brentuximab vedotin exposure varied. Under best response, outcomes were complete response, partial response or progressive disease. In regard to this clone: The antigen is not known.

The clonotype was recovered from a human donor with classical Hodgkin lymphoma. Here the sequenced sample was peripheral blood mononuclear cells (PBMCs), taken before the fourth cycle of nivolumab.

CDR3 nucleotide sequence: TGTGCCAGCAAGGGGACGGATAATCAGCCCCAGCATTTT. The encoded protein is CASKGTDNQPQHF. The rearrangement joins TRBV2 to TRBJ1-5, with D possibly being TRBD1 (5 bases). Germline assignment: CDR1 SNHLY and CDR2 FYNNEI. This CDR3 region has 13 residues. V dropped 7 bases and J dropped 4 bases, with 11 bases sitting between them.